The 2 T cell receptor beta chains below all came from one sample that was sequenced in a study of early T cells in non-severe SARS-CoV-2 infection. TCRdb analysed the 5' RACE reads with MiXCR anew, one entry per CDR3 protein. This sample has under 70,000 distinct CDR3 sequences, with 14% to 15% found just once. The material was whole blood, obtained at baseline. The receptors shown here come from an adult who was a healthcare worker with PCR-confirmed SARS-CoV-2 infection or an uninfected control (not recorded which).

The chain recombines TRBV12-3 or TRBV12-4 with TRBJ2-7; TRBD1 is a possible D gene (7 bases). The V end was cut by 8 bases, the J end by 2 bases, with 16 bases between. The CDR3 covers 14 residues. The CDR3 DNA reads TGTGCCAGCTCCTCCAGGGGGGACCCCTACGAGCAGTACTTC. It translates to CASSSRGDPYEQYF.

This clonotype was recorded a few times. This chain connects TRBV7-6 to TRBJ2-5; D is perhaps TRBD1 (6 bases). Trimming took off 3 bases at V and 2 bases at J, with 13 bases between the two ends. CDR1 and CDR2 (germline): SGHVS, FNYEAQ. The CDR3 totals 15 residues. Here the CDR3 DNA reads TGTGCCAGCAGCTTTCTTGGGCAGGGGCAAGAGACCCAGTACTTC. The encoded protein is CASSFLGQGQETQYF.